This T cell receptor (beta chain) appears in the sequencing data of a study of blood T cell repertoires in COVID-19. Whole-study context: Collection of acute and convalescent COVID-19 samples took place in the United States, Italy and Spain.

This CDR3 is 13 amino acids long. Trimming cost V 4 bases and J 0 bases, with 7 bases left between them. CDR1 and CDR2 (germline): KGHSH, LQKENI. Method: immunoSEQ multiplex PCR; TCRdb's copy keeps in-frame clones and lacks some. The sample has about 220,000 clones, around 82% seen once. The clonotype comes from a woman at least 80 years old with acute or convalescent COVID-19. V usage is TRBV18 and J usage is TRBJ2-7; D is unresolved. The specimen was peripheral blood. CDR3 DNA sequence: TGTGCCAGCTCACATTCGTTCTCCTACGAGCAGTACTTC. Translating gives CASSHSFSYEQYF.